These 2 T cell receptor beta chains came from one sample sequenced in a study of cytomegalovirus exposure and HLA in healthy donors. TCRdb's copy holds only in-frame clones and misses some; the assay was immunoSEQ multiplex PCR. The data contain some 50,000 clones, about 94% of them singletons. The sample comprised PBMCs. Receptors were obtained from a woman in her late teens or twenties in good health and CMV-seropositive.

V gene TRBV19 combines with J gene TRBJ2-1, with TRBD2 matching 13 bases. In germline, CDR1 is LNHDA, CDR2 SQIVND (reference sequence). Germline trimming cut 5 bases from V and 8 bases from J; bases unmatched to any gene: 12. The length of the CDR3 is 17 residues. CDR3 DNA: TGTGCCAGTAGTCGAGGGGCCGGCACTAGCGGGAGGGATGAGCAGTTCTTC. Amino acids: CASSRGAGTSGRDEQFF.

V and J are TRBV19 and TRBJ2-1; 10 positions match TRBD1. V lost 5 bases, J lost 6 bases, and 7 bases stayed unmatched. This CDR3 comprises 15 residues. Germline lookup yields CDR1 LNHDA and CDR2 SQIVND (reference sequence). CDR3 in amino acids: CASSSPGQGFNEQFF. DNA for the CDR3: TGTGCCAGTAGTTCACCGGGACAGGGGTTCAATGAGCAGTTCTTC.